Shown below are 2 T cell receptor beta chains from a single sample sequenced in a study of T cells in Graves' hyperthyroidism and ophthalmopathy. Template material for amplifying TCR beta CDR3 regions consisted of RNA transcripts. A set of HTBI primers served as the primers for a first-round RT-PCR of the TCR CDR3. From the multiplex PCR reads, TCRdb called clonotypes with MiXCR, one entry per CDR3 protein. This sample has 300,000 to 450,000 distinct CDR3 sequences; roughly 15% occur once, and the top ten carry 15% to 20%. The sequenced sample was blood. These receptors came from a woman under 40 with Graves' ophthalmopathy.

This chain connects TRBV29-1 to TRBJ2-7, with TRBD1 identical over 11 bases. The CDR3 is 13 amino acids. V lost 5 bases and J lost 6; bases outside the gene matches: 6. From germline, CDR1 is SQVTM and CDR2 ANQGSEA. This CDR3 is CSVNAGTGGEQYF. The CDR3 nucleotides are TGCAGCGTTAACGCCGGGACAGGGGGCGAGCAGTACTTC.

The table lists this clonotype with many counts. The V and J genes are TRBV11-2 and TRBJ2-3, with 9 bases lining up with TRBD2. Germline-derived CDR1 and CDR2 are SGHAT and FQNNGV. V trimming: 1 base; J trimming: 3 bases; junction bases outside the gene matches: 14. This CDR3 spans 19 amino acids. The chain's CDR3 is CASSLVGSGGFLLTDTQYF. The CDR3 DNA reads TGTGCCAGCAGCTTAGTGGGCAGCGGGGGGTTCCTCTTGACAGATACGCAGTATTTT. Using reference TRBV11-2 and TRBJ2-3 for the parts outside the CDR3, the full variable domain is EAGVAQSPRYKIIEKRQSVAFWCNPISGHATLYWYQQILGQGPKLLIQFQNNGVVDDSQLPKDRFSAERLKGVDSTLKIQPAKLEDSAVYLCASSLVGSGGFLLTDTQYFGPGTRLTVL.